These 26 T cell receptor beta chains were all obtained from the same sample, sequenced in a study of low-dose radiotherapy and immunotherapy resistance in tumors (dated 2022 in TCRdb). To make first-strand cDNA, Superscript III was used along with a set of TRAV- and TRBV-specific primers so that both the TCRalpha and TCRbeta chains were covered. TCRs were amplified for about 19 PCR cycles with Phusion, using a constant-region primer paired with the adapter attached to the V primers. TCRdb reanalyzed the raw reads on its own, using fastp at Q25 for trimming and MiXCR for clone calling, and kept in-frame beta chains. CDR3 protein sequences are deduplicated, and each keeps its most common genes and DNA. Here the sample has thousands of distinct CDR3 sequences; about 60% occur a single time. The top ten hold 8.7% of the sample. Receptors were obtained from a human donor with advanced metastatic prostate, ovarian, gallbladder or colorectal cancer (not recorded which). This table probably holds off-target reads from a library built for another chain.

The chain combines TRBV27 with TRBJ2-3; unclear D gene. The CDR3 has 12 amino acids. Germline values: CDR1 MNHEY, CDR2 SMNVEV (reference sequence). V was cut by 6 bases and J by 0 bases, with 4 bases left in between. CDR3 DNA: TGTGCCAGCAGCTTGAGCACAGATACGCAGTATTTT. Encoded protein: CASSLSTDTQYF.

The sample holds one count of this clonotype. DNA of the CDR3: TGTGCCAGCTCACCTAAAGAAGCGAACACCGGGGAGCTGTTTTTT. Translation gives CASSPKEANTGELFF. The chain combines TRBV18 with TRBJ2-2, with D uncertain. CDR1 is KGHSH and CDR2 is LQKENI in the germline V gene. Trimming pared 3 bases from V and 0 bases from J, leaving 8 bases between. The CDR3 has 15 amino acids.

CDR3 sequence: CASSFSLADPYNEQFF. The CDR3 DNA sequence: TGTGCCAGCAGTTTTAGTCTAGCGGACCCTTACAATGAGCAGTTCTTC. The genes are TRBV28 and TRBJ2-1; 7 positions match TRBD2. V shed 3 bases, J shed 4 bases, and the junction held 9 bases outside the gene matches. The CDR3 sequence is 16 residues long. The germline gives CDR1 MDHEN, CDR2 SYDVKM.

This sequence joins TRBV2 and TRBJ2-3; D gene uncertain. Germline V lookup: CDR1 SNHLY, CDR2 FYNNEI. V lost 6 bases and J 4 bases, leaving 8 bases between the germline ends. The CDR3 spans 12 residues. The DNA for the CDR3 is TGTGCCAGCAGGGGTGATGCAGATACGCAGTATTTT. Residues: CASRGDADTQYF.

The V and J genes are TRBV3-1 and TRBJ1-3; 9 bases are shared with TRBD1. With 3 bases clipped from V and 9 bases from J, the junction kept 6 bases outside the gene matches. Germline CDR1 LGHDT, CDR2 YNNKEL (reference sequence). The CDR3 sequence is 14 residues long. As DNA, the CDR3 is TGTGCCAGCAGCCAGGGACAGGGCTCGGCCACCATATATTTT. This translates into CASSQGQGSATIYF.

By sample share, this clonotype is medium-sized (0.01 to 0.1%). The CDR3 spells CASSDDSGANVLTF. The CDR3 region has the DNA TGTGCCAGCAGTGACGACTCTGGGGCCAACGTCCTGACTTTC. This chain links TRBV6-4 with TRBJ2-6, with no clear D. CDR3 size: 14 residues. Trimming took off 2 bases at V and 0 bases at J, with 2 bases between the two ends. Germline CDR1 reads MRHNA; CDR2 reads SNTAGT.

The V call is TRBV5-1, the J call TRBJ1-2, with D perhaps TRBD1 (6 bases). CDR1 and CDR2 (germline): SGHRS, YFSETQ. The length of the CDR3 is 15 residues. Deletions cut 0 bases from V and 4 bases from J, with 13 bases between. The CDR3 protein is CASSLEAGARYGYTF. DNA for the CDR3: TGCGCCAGCAGCTTGGAGGCAGGGGCGCGCTATGGCTACACCTTC.

For the CDR3, the DNA is TGTGCCAGCGGGCCTGGGGGGGGGCCCACCTACGAGCAGTACTTC. It encodes CASGPGGGPTYEQYF. V is TRBV28 and J is TRBJ2-7, with D perhaps matching TRBD2 (7 bases). Trimming removed 8 bases from V and 2 bases from J, with 19 bases in between. CDR3 length equals 15 residues. Germline assignment: CDR1 MDHEN and CDR2 SYDVKM.

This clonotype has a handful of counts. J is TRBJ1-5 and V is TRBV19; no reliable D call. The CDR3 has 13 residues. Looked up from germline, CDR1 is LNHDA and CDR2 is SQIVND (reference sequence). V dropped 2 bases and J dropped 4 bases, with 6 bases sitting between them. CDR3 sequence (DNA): TGTGCCAGTAGTATATTGGGTAATCAGCCCCAGCATTTT. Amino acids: CASSILGNQPQHF.

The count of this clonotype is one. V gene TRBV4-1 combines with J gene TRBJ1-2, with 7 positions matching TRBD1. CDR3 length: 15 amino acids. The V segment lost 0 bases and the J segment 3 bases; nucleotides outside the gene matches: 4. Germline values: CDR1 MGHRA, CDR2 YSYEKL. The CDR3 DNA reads TGCGCCAGCAGCCAAGATGTCAGGGGGGACTATGGCTACACCTTC. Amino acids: CASSQDVRGDYGYTF.

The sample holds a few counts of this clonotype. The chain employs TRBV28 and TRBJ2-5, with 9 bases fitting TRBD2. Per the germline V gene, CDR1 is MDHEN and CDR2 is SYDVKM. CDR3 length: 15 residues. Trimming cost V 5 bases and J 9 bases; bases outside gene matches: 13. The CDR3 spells CASSPLTSGDEAQYF. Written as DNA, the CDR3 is TGTGCCAGCAGTCCACTGACTAGCGGAGATGAGGCCCAGTACTTC.

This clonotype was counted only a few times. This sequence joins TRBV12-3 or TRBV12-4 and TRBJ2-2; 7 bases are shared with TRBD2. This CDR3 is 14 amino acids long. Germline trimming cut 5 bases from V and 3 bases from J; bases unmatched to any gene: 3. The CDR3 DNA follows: TGTGCCAGCAGTCCCGGACTAGACACCGGGGAGCTGTTTTTT. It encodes CASSPGLDTGELFF.

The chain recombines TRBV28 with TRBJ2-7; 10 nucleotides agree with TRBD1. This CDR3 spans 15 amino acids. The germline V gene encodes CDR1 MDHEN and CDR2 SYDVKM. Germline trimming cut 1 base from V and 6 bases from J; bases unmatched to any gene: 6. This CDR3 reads CASSLFGTGVGEQYF. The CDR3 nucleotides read TGTGCCAGCAGTTTATTTGGGACAGGGGTAGGCGAGCAGTACTTC. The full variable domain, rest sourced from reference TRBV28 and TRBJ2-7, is DVKVTQSSRYLVKRTGEKVFLECVQDMDHENMFWYRQDPGLGLRLIYFSYDVKMKEKGDIPEGYSVSREKKERFSLILESASTNQTSMYLCASSLFGTGVGEQYFGPGTRLTVT.

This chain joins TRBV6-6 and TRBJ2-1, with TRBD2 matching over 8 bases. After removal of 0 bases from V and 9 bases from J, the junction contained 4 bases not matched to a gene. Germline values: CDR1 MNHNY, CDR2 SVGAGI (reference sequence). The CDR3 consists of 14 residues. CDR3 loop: CASSYSGLDGEQFF. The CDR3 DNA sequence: TGTGCCAGCAGTTACTCGGGACTAGATGGTGAGCAGTTCTTC.

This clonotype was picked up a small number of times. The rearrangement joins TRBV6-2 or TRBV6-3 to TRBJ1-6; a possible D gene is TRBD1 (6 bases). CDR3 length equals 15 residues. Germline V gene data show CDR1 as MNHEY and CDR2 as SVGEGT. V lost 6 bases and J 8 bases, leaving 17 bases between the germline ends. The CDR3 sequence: CASRKIGDTDSPLHF. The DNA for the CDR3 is TGTGCCAGCAGAAAAATAGGGGACACGGATTCACCCCTCCACTTT.

This chain's CDR3 is CASSFPGTDTQYF. The CDR3 DNA reads TGTGCCAGCAGTTTTCCAGGCACAGATACGCAGTATTTT. The chain has TRBV7-2 and TRBJ2-3; D is ambiguous. CDR3 length: 13 residues. Deletions cut 6 bases from V and 1 base from J, with 8 bases between. Germline V gives CDR1 SGHTA, CDR2 FQGNSA.

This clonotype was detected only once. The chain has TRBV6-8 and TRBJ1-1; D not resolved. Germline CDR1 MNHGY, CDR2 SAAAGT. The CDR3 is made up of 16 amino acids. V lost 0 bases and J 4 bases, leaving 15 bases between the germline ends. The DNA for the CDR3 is TGTGCCAGCAGTTACTCGTTAATGGGAGGTAGCACTGAAGCTTTCTTT. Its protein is CASSYSLMGGSTEAFF.

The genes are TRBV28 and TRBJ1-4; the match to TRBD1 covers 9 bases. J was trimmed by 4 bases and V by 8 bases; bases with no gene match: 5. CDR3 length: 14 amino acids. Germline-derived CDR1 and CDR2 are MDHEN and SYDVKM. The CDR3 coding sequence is TGTGCCAGCGGCCAGGGACAGGGTAATGAAAAACTGTTTTTT. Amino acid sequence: CASGQGQGNEKLFF.

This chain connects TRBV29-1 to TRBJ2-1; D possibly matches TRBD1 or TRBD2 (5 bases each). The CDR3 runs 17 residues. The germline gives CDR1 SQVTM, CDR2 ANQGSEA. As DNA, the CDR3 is TGCAGGGGGGAGAGACAGAACTCTAATAGCTCCTACAATGAGCAGTTCTTC. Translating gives CRGERQNSNSSYNEQFF.

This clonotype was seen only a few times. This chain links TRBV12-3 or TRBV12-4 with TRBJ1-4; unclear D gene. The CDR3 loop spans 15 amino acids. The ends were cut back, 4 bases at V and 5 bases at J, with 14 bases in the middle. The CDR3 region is CASSSIPGGNEKLFF. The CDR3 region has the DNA TGTGCCAGCAGTTCAATTCCGGGAGGGAATGAAAAACTGTTTTTT.

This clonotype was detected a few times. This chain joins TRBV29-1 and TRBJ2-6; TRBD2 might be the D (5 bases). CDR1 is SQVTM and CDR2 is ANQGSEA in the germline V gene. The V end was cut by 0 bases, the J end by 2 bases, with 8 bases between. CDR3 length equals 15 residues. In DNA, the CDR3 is TGCAGCGTTGAAGATATGGGAGCTGGGGCCAACGTCCTGACTTTC. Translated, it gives CSVEDMGAGANVLTF.

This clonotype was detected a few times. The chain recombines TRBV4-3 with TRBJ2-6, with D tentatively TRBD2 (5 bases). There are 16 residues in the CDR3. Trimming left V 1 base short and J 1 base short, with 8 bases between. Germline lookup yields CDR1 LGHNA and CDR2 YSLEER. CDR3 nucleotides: TGCGCCAGCAGCCAAGTCCGGGGATCTGGGGCCAACGTCCTGACTTTC. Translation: CASSQVRGSGANVLTF.

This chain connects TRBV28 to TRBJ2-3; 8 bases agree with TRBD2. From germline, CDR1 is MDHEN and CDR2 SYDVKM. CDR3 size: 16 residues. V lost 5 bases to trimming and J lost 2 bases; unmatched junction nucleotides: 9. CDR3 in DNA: TGTGCCAGCAGTATACTAGCGGAGGACCTCACAGATACGCAGTATTTT. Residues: CASSILAEDLTDTQYF. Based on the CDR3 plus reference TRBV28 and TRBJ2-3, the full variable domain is DVKVTQSSRYLVKRTGEKVFLECVQDMDHENMFWYRQDPGLGLRLIYFSYDVKMKEKGDIPEGYSVSREKKERFSLILESASTNQTSMYLCASSILAEDLTDTQYFGPGTRLTVL.

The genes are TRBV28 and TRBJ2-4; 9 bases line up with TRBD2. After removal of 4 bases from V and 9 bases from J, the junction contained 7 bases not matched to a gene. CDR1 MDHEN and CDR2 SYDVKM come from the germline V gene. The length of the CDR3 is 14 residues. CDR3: CASSYGLARAIQYF. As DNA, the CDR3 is TGTGCCAGCAGTTACGGACTAGCGAGAGCCATTCAGTACTTC.

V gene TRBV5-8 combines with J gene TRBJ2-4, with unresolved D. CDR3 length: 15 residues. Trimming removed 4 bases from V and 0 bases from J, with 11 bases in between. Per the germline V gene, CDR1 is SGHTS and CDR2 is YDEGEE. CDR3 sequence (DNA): TGTGCCAGCAGCCTTATACGGCTAGCCAAAAACATTCAGTACTTC. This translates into CASSLIRLAKNIQYF.

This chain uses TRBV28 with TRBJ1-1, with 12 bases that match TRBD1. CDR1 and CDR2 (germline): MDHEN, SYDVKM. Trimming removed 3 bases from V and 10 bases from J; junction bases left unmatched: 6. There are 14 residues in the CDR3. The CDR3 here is CASSFRDRGLRAFF. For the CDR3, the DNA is TGTGCCAGCAGTTTTCGGGACAGGGGGCTTCGAGCTTTCTTT.